This entry lists 10 T cell receptor beta chains sequenced from one sample in a study of CD8 T cells in Susac syndrome. Random hexamers were used to reverse transcribe the RNA input (about 0.45 to 1 ug). Using its own MiXCR run on the immunoSEQ multiplex PCR reads, TCRdb lists one record per CDR3 protein. This sample has around 56,000 distinct CDR3 sequences, with around nine tenths found just once. Sequenced: CD8+ T cells from PBMCs. Receptors originate from a human donor in good health.

The chain carries TRBV4-1 and TRBJ2-5, with D unclear. Germline V gene data show CDR1 as MGHRA and CDR2 as YSYEKL. V was pared by 1 base and J by 2 bases, with 8 bases between. This CDR3 has 14 residues. The CDR3 DNA reads as TGCGCCAGCAGCCAAGGTACCGATCAAGAGACCCAGTACTTC. Its translation: CASSQGTDQETQYF.

This chain links TRBV7-9 with TRBJ2-1; TRBD1 matches at 7 bases. Trimming cost V 5 bases and J 0 bases; bases outside gene matches: 7. The CDR3 spans 16 residues. Germline V gives CDR1 SEHNR, CDR2 FQNEAQ (reference sequence). CDR3 in DNA: TGTGCCAGCAGCCCCCGGGGACAGACCTCCTACAATGAGCAGTTCTTC. This sequence encodes CASSPRGQTSYNEQFF.

The chain links TRBV10-3 to TRBJ2-7; the D is unclear. In germline, CDR1 is ENHRY, CDR2 SYGVKD. The CDR3 length is 13 residues. Deletions cut 3 bases from V and 2 bases from J, with 8 bases between. Here the CDR3 DNA reads TGTGCCATCAGTGACGGTAGTGCCTACGAGCAGTACTTC. Amino acid sequence: CAISDGSAYEQYF.

The gene calls are TRBV10-3 and TRBJ2-5; 7 bases match TRBD1. The V segment lost 4 bases and the J segment 1 base; nucleotides outside the gene matches: 9. CDR3 length: 16 amino acids. Germline CDR1 reads ENHRY; CDR2 reads SYGVKD. CDR3 amino acids: CAISGPLGQFQETQYF. Written as DNA, the CDR3 is TGTGCCATCAGTGGGCCCCTGGGACAGTTCCAAGAGACCCAGTACTTC.

The gene calls are TRBV13 and TRBJ2-7, with 8 bases that match TRBD1. The CDR3 is 14 residues long. Germline assignment: CDR1 PRHDT and CDR2 FYEKMQ (reference sequence). Unmatched junction bases numbered 9, after V lost 5 bases and J lost 6 bases. The CDR3 coding sequence is TGTGCCAGCAGCCAATGGTCAGGGGGCGGCGAGCAGTACTTC. Encoded protein: CASSQWSGGGEQYF.

The chain joins TRBV3-1 to TRBJ2-7; D is tentatively TRBD1 or TRBD2 (5 bases each). The CDR3 is made up of 15 amino acids. The V gene lost 1 base and the J gene lost 3 bases, with 13 bases spanning the gap. In germline, CDR1 is LGHDT, CDR2 YNNKEL (reference sequence). DNA of the CDR3: TGTGCCAGCAGCCAAGGTACGGGACCCTTCTACGAGCAGTACTTC. Encoded protein: CASSQGTGPFYEQYF.

This clonotype was seen once. The chain has TRBV7-9 and TRBJ1-5, with TRBD1 matching 11 bases. V trimming: 1 base; J trimming: 2 bases; junction bases outside the gene matches: 7. CDR3 size: 18 residues. Germline values: CDR1 SEHNR, CDR2 FQNEAQ (reference sequence). The CDR3 DNA follows: TGTGCCAGCAGCTTAGACCTCGGACAGGGGGCGCGCAATCAGCCCCAGCATTTT. Protein product: CASSLDLGQGARNQPQHF.

This chain links TRBV2 with TRBJ2-1, with 8 bases matching TRBD1. The CDR3 totals 15 residues. Germline V gene data show CDR1 as SNHLY and CDR2 as FYNNEI. With 1 base clipped from V and 3 bases from J, the junction kept 2 bases outside the gene matches. This chain's CDR3 is CASSEGTGIYNEQFF. CDR3 nucleotide sequence: TGTGCCAGCAGTGAAGGGACAGGGATCTACAATGAGCAGTTCTTC. Variable domain in full (rest from reference TRBV2 and TRBJ2-1): EPEVTQTPSHQVTQMGQEVILRCVPISNHLYFYWYRQILGQKVEFLVSFYNNEISEKSEIFDDQFSVERPDGSNFTLKIRSTKLEDSAMYFCASSEGTGIYNEQFFGPGTRLTVL.

V is TRBV29-1 and J is TRBJ2-7; D is perhaps TRBD1 (5 bases). This CDR3 spans 15 amino acids. Germline CDR1 SQVTM, CDR2 ANQGSEA. Trimming pared 5 bases from V and 0 bases from J, leaving 17 bases between. This CDR3 reads CSVLRTPENSYEQYF. Written as DNA, the CDR3 is TGCAGCGTTCTTAGGACACCCGAAAACTCCTACGAGCAGTACTTC.

This clonotype was observed a single time. This chain joins TRBV5-4 and TRBJ1-1; 8 positions agree with TRBD1. Germline CDR1 and CDR2: SGHNT and YYREEE (reference sequence). The CDR3 loop spans 15 amino acids. J gave up 3 bases and V 0 bases, and 4 bases lay outside the gene matches. The CDR3 spells CASSLATGGDTEAFF. CDR3 in DNA: TGTGCCAGCAGCTTGGCCACAGGGGGGGACACTGAAGCTTTCTTT.